The entry that follows covers one T cell receptor beta chain sequence. Its antigen remains unidentified. This sample is drawn from a study of cytomegalovirus exposure and HLA in healthy donors. This CDR3 is 11 amino acids long. The V gene lost 11 bases and the J gene lost 4 bases, with 8 bases spanning the gap. In germline, CDR1 is MNHNY, CDR2 SVGAGI (reference sequence). The method was immunoSEQ multiplex PCR; TCRdb's version includes in-frame clones alone and lacks a portion of them. The sample carries 85,000 to 120,000 clones, about 95% recorded once. Broader study findings: Reports credit the classifier with highly specific, highly sensitive diagnosis of cytomegalovirus status. TCR beta chains numbering some 150 were designated cytomegalovirus-associated. Despite most TCR sequences being rare, some public TCRs occurred in many donors. A few chains tied to CMV proved CMV antigen-specific in vitro.

The sequencing sample was made of PBMCs. The rearrangement links TRBV6-6 to TRBJ2-2; a possible D gene is TRBD2 (5 bases). This receptor was taken from a woman between 18 and 29 years old in good health and CMV-seronegative. In nucleotides, the CDR3 is TGTGCCTACCGGGGCACCGGGGAGCTGTTTTTT. This translates into CAYRGTGELFF.